This entry is about one T cell receptor (beta chain). Antigen: not known. Since a much larger clone is just one base distant, this may be a read error. Germline DNA was also extracted, and blood RNA was taken from unsorted whole blood. The entry originates in a study of tumor-infiltrating lymphocytes in primary liver carcinoma. On the study more broadly: Surgical resection served as treatment for the primary liver carcinoma of these patients. The yield of productive TCRbeta reads per sample was roughly 3.65 to 7.5 million and was similar across tissue types.

Using a constant-region primer together with ProtoScript II reverse transcriptase, TCR beta cDNA was made from roughly 540 ng of total RNA. Each TCR beta library was derived from three nested multiplex PCR rounds that employed slightly modified ARM-PCR. In the first two PCR rounds, TRBV1-TRBV30 forward primers were paired with a C-beta reverse primer, and each round lasted around 10 cycles. TCRdb passed the multiplex PCR reads through MiXCR, listing each CDR3 protein once. Found here are 300,000 to 400,000 distinct CDR3 sequences, about 61% of them singletons; the top ten hold about 6.1%. The study, taken as a whole, reports: A significantly higher top-250-clone fraction was recorded for tumors than for blood (p = 0.039).

Trimming cost V 6 bases and J 2 bases, with 14 bases left between them. The germline V gene has CDR1 LGHNT and CDR2 FRNRAP. The CDR3 has 15 residues. The TCR was taken from a man aged 40-55 years with primary liver carcinoma and hepatitis B virus infection. The sequenced material came from peripheral blood. The J gene is TRBJ2-1, the V gene TRBV12-5; no clear D. The CDR3 here is CASGRSLDPYNEQFF. The CDR3 region has the DNA TGTGCTAGTGGCCGTAGCCTGGACCCCTACAATGAGCAGTTCTTC.